This T cell receptor beta chain was recorded in a study of blood T cells in healthy people across ages (dated by TCRdb to 2013 to 2016). Background for the entire study: Template switching captured roughly one uniquely barcoded TCR beta cDNA molecule per two T cells in model experiments. Two additional independent replicas of 1 million unique cDNA reads from the same blood draw were analyzed for two donors (one aged 18 to 30 and one aged 80 or older). Donors were grouped into four age groups: young (average approximately 15 years), middle-aged (less than 40), aged (around 66) and long-lived (about 82). The study measured age-related changes in TCR beta repertoire diversity using deep sequencing normalized with unique cDNA molecular identifiers. To avoid experimental bias, donors of different ages were distributed randomly across sequencing lanes. Study-level results and caveats: Estimates of total diversity from one million sequenced T cells were regarded as lower bounds and underestimates. A strong correlation was found between observed TCR beta diversity and the percentage of naive T cells measured by flow cytometry. Compared with the aged group, the long-lived group had more naive CD4+ T cells, fewer expanded clones and increased TCR diversity, a pattern suggesting age selection. The CMV infection status of donors was not known, potentially confounding age-related changes in expanded clonotypes. Bulk unsorted PBMC profiling prevented conclusive comparison of naive and antigen-experienced compartments. Observed TCR beta diversity per million T cells fell roughly linearly with age, and a significant reduction was already apparent by age around 44.

The roughly 38 donors, aged roughly 6 to 95 years, were systemically healthy Caucasian individuals from Russia. Approximately 10 milliliters of peripheral blood were collected from each donor into EDTA-treated Vacutainer tubes. PBMCs were isolated by Ficoll-Paque density-gradient centrifugation, with at least 7 million obtained per sample. Total RNA, at least 6 micrograms per sample, was extracted from PBMCs with Trizol reagent. For every donor, flow cytometry on a PBMC aliquot measured the percentage of naive CD45RAhigh/CD27high T cells. The trim is 6 bases for V and 5 bases for J, with a gap of 10 bases between the germline ends. Spanning cysteine to phenylalanine, the CDR3 consists of 12 amino acids. The read is trimmed to its CDR3 DNA, 36 bases read in frame from base 1. As for this clonotype: The antigen this receptor binds is unknown. Per-nucleotide qualities are absent, and no much larger clonotype sits a single base away.

To prepare the library, 5' RACE was applied. The reads were generated on an Illumina HiSeq 2500. The second PCR ran for about 6 to 12 cycles and used a J-beta primer mix along with a sample-barcoded 5' primer. A template-switch 5' adaptor carrying 12 random nucleotides introduced a unique molecular identifier onto each TCR beta cDNA molecule. Each sample yielded at least 2.5 million CDR3-containing paired-end reads. First-strand cDNA was synthesized from all RNA with the Mint cDNA synthesis kit, primed by a TRBC-specific oligonucleotide. All cDNA was treated with uracil-DNA glycosylase and then went through a first 18-cycle PCR with the universal primers M1SS and BC2_uni_R. Per the original workflow: Each sample was normalized by randomly selecting 1 million high-quality reads, each carrying a distinct molecular identifier. Reads sharing molecular identifiers were discarded rather than binned into consensus sequences. MiTCR, run with a Q25 quality threshold and the strictest error-elimination algorithm, handled CDR3 identification, clonotype clustering and error correction. A nonparametric unseen species model with Euler transformation was used to estimate lower-bound total TCR beta diversity. TCRdb reworked the public reads: Q25 trimming with fastp, MiXCR clone assembly, productive beta chains retained. Each entry is one CDR3 protein sequence, shown with its most common DNA and genes. The V and J calls and clone size are TCRdb's, not the authors'. In all, the sample holds about 800,000 distinct CDR3 sequences, and roughly 64% of those were seen once. The top ten clonotypes cover 20% to 25% of the sample.

The sequencing sample was made of blood. The clonotype originates from a man in his thirties or forties in good health. The chain employs TRBV12-3 or TRBV12-4 and TRBJ1-2; no confident D gene assignment can be made. The bases are TGTGCCAGCAGCCAGTGTATATATGGCTACACCTTC. This translates into CASSQCIYGYTF.